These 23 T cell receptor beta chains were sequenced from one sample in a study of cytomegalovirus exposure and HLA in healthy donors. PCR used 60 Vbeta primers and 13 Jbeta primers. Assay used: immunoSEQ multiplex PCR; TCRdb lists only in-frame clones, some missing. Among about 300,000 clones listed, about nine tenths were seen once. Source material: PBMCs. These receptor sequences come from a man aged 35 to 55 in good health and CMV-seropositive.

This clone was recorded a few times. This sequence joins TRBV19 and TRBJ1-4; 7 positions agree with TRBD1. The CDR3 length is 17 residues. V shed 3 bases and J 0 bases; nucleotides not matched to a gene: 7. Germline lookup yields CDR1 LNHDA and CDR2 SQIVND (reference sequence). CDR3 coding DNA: TGTGCCAGTAGTATTTACAGGGGAACTTCAACTAATGAAAAACTGTTTTTT. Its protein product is CASSIYRGTSTNEKLFF.

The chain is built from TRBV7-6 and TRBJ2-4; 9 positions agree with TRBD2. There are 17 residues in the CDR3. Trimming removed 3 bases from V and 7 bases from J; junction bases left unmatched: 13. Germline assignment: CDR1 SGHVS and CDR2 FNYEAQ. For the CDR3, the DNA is TGTGCCAGCAGCTTGAGGCAGCGGGAGGCCCGGGAGAACATTCAGTACTTC. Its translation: CASSLRQREARENIQYF. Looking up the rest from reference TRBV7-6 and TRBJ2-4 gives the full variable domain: GAGVSQSPRYKVTKRGQDVALRCDPISGHVSLYWYRQALGQGPEFLTYFNYEAQQDKSGLPNDRFSAERPEGSISTLTIQRTEQRDSAMYRCASSLRQREARENIQYFGAGTRLSVL.

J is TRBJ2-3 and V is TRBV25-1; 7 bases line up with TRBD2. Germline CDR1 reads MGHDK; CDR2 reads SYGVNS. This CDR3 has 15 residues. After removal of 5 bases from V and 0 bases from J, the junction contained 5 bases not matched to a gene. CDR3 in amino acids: CASSTSGASTDTQYF. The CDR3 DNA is TGTGCCAGCAGTACAAGCGGGGCGAGCACAGATACGCAGTATTTT. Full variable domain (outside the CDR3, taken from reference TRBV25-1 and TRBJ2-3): EADIYQTPRYLVIGTGKKITLECSQTMGHDKMYWYQQDPGMELHLIHYSYGVNSTEKGDLSSESTVSRIRTEHFPLTLESARPSHTSQYLCASSTSGASTDTQYFGPGTRLTVL.

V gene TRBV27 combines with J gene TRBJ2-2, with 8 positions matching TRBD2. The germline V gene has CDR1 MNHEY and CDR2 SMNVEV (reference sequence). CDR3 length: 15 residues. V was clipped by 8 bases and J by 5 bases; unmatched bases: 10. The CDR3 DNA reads TGTGCCAGCGGTCCGGGAGGGCCAGGGACCGGGGAGCTGTTTTTT. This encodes CASGPGGPGTGELFF.

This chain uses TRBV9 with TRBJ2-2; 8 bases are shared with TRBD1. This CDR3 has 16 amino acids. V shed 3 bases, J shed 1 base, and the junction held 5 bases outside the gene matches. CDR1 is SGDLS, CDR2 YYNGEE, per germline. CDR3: CASSAAGGRNTGELFF. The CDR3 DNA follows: TGTGCCAGCAGCGCCGCAGGGGGCAGGAACACCGGGGAGCTGTTTTTT.

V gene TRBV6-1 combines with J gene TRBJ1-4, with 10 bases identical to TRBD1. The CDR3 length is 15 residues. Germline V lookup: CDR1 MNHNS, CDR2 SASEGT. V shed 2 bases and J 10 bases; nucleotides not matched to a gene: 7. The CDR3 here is CASSESGTGVVKLFF. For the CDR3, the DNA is TGTGCCAGCAGTGAATCCGGGACAGGGGTGGTAAAACTGTTTTTT.

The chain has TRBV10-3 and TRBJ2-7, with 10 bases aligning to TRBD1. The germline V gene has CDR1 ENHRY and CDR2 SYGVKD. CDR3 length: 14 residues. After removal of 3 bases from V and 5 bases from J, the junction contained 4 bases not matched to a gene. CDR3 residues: CAISEDRGLHEQYF. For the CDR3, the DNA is TGTGCCATCAGTGAAGACAGGGGGCTTCACGAGCAGTACTTC.

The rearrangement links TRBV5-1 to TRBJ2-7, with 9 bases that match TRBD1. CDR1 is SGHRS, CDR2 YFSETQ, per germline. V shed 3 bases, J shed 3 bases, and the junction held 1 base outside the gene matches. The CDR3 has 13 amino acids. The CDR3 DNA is TGCGCCAGCAGCTCGGACAGGGGCTACGAGCAGTACTTC. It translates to CASSSDRGYEQYF.

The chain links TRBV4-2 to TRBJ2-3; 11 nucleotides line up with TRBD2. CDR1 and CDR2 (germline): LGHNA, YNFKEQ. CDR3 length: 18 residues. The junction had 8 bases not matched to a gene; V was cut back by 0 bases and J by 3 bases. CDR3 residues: CASSQEFLAGGSTDTQYF. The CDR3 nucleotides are TGTGCCAGCAGCCAAGAGTTCCTAGCGGGAGGTAGTACAGATACGCAGTATTTT.

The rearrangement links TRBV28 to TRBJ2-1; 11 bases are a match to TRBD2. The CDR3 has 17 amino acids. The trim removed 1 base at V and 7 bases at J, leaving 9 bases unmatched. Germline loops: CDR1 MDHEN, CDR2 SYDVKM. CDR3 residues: CASSLSLSGRAINEQFF. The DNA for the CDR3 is TGTGCCAGCAGTTTATCCCTTAGCGGGAGGGCAATTAATGAGCAGTTCTTC.

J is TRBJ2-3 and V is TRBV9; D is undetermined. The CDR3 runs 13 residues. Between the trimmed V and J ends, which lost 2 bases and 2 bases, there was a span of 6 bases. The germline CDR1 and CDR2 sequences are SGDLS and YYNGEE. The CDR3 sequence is CASSVGDTDTQYF. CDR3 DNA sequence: TGTGCCAGCAGCGTCGGTGACACAGATACGCAGTATTTT.

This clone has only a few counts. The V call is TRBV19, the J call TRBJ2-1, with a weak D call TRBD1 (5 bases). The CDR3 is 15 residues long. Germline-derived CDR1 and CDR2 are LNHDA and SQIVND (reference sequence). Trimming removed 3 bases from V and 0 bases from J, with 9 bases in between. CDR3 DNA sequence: TGTGCCAGTAGTATGGACATAAGCTCCTACAATGAGCAGTTCTTC. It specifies CASSMDISSYNEQFF.

The CDR3 spells CASSLAGGTGELFF. CDR3 nucleotides: TGTGCCAGTAGTTTAGCGGGAGGAACCGGGGAGCTGTTTTTT. The chain combines TRBV19 with TRBJ2-2; 10 bases fit TRBD2. Germline V CDR1 and CDR2: LNHDA, SQIVND (reference sequence). The CDR3 sequence is 14 residues long. J gave up 5 bases and V 5 bases, and 2 bases lay outside the gene matches.

For the CDR3, the DNA is TGTGCCAGCGGCCTTGTTGAACAGTCCTACGAGCAGTACTTC. Protein sequence: CASGLVEQSYEQYF. This rearrangement joins TRBV6-6 to TRBJ2-7; the D is unclear. Trimming stripped 8 bases from V and 1 base from J, with 15 bases between. The CDR3 runs 14 residues. Looked up from germline, CDR1 is MNHNY and CDR2 is SVGAGI (reference sequence).

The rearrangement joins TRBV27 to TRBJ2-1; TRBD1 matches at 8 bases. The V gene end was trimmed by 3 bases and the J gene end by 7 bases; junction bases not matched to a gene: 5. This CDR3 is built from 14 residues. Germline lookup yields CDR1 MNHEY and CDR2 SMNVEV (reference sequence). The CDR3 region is CASSFLDRGNEQFF. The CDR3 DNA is TGTGCCAGCAGTTTCCTCGACAGGGGAAATGAGCAGTTCTTC.

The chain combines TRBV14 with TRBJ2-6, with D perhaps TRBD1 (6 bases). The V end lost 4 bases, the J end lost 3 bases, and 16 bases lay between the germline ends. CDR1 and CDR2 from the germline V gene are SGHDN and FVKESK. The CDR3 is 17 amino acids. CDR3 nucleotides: TGTGCCAGCAGCCTACAGGGTTCAGTTCGTGGGGCCAACGTCCTGACTTTC. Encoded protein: CASSLQGSVRGANVLTF.

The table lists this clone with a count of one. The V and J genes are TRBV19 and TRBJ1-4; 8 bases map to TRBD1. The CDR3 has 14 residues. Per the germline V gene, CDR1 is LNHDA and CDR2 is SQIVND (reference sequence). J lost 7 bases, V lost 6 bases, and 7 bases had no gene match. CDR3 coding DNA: TGTGCCAGTAGCAAACAGGGGACAGGTGAAAAACTGTTTTTT. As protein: CASSKQGTGEKLFF.

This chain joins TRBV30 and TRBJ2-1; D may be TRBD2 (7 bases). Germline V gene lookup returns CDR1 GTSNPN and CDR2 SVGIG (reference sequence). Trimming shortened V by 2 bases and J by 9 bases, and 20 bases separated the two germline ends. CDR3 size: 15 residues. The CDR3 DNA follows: TGTGCCTGGAGTCGGGGGGCCGAACTATTGGGTGAGCAGTTCTTC. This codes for CAWSRGAELLGEQFF.

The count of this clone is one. CDR3 bases: TGCGCCAGCAGCTTGGCCCCTACTAGCCGCACAGATACGCAGTATTTT. It yields the protein CASSLAPTSRTDTQYF. The J gene is TRBJ2-3, the V gene TRBV5-1, with a weak D call TRBD2 (6 bases). The CDR3 contains 16 residues. Germline CDR1 and CDR2: SGHRS and YFSETQ. Trimming removed 0 bases from V and 1 base from J, with 12 bases in between.

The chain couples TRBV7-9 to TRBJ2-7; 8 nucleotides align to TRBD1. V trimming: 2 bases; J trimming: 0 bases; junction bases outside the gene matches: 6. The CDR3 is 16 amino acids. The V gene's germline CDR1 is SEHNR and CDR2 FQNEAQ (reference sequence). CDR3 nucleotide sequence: TGTGCCAGCAGCTTACTGGGACAGGAGTTCTCCTACGAGCAGTACTTC. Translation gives CASSLLGQEFSYEQYF.

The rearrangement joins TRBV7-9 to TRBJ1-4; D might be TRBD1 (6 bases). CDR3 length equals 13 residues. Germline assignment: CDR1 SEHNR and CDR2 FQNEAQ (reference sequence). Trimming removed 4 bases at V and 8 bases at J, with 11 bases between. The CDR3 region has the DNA TGTGCCAGCAGCTGGGACATTGAGGAAAAACTGTTTTTT. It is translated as CASSWDIEEKLFF.

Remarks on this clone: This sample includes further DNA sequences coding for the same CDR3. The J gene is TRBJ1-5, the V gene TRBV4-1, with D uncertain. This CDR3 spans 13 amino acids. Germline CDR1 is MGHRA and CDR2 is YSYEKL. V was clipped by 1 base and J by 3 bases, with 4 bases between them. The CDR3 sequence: CASSQVLNQPQHF. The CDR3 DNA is TGCGCCAGCAGCCAAGTACTCAATCAGCCCCAGCATTTT.

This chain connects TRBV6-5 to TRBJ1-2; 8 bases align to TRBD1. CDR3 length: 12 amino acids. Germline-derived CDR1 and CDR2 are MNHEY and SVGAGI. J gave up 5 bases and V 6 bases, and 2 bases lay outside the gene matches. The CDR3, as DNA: TGTGCCAGCAGAAGGGACAGGTATGGCTACACCTTC. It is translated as CASRRDRYGYTF.